This T cell receptor (beta chain) was observed in a study of blood T cell repertoires in COVID-19. At the level of the study: Specimens from acute and convalescent COVID-19 originated in the United States, Italy and Spain. PBMCs, B-cell-depleted T cells, or T cells were the source of the cDNA or gDNA that made up the material.

V was clipped by 2 bases and J by 11 bases, with 11 bases between them. The CDR3 loop spans 12 amino acids. Germline V gene data show CDR1 as MDHEN and CDR2 as SYDVKM. Clinical history as reported by participants underpinned cohort assignment. Donors in Cohort 3 counted as recovered after two negative PCRs, clearance, or symptom resolution. Assay used: immunoSEQ multiplex PCR; TCRdb lists only in-frame clones, some missing. Here the sample spans approximately 230,000 clones, around 86% being singletons. The receptor's source is a man aged 35-49 years who had recovered from COVID-19. The sample comprised PBMCs or T cells enriched from blood (not recorded which). J is TRBJ2-3 and V is TRBV28; possibly TRBD2 for D (7 bases). The CDR3 DNA follows: TGTGCCAGCAGTTTAGGGGGGGGCGTGCAGTATTTT. It encodes CASSLGGGVQYF.